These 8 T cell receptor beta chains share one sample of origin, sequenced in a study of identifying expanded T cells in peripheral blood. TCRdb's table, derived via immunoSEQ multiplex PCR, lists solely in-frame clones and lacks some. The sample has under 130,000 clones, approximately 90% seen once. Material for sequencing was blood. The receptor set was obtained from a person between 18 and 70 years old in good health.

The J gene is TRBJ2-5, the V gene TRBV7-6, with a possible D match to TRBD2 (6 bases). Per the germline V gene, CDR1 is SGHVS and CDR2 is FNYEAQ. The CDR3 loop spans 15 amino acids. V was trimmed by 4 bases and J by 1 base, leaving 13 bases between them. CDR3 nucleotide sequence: TGTGCCAGCAGCTACGGGTACGGGAGCCAAGAGACCCAGTACTTC. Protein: CASSYGYGSQETQYF.

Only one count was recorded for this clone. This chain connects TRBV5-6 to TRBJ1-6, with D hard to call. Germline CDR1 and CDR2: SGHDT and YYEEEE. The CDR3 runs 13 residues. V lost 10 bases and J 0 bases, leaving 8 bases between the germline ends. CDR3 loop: CASRSSYNSPLHF. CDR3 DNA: TGTGCCTCCCGAAGCTCCTATAATTCACCCCTCCACTTT.

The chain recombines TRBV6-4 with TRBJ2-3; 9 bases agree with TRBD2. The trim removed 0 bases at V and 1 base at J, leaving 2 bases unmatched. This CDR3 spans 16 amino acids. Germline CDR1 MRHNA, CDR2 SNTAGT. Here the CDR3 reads CASSDSPSGGTDTQYF. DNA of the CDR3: TGTGCCAGCAGTGACTCCCCTAGCGGGGGCACAGATACGCAGTATTTT.

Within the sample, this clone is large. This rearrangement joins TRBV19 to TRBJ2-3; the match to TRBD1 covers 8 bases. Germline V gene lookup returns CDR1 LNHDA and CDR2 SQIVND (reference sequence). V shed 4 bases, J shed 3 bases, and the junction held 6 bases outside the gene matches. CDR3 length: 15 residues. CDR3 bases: TGTGCCAGTAGTACATACAGGGGGAGGACAGATACGCAGTATTTT. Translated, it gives CASSTYRGRTDTQYF. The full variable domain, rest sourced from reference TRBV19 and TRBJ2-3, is DGGITQSPKYLFRKEGQNVTLSCEQNLNHDAMYWYRQDPGQGLRLIYYSQIVNDFQKGDIAEGYSVSREKKESFPLTVTSAQKNPTAFYLCASSTYRGRTDTQYFGPGTRLTVL.

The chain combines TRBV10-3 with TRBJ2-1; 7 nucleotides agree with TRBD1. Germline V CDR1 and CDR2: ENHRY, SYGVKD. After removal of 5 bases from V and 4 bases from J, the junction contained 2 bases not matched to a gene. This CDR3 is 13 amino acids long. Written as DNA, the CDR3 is TGTGCCATCAGTCCGGGACAGTACAATGAGCAGTTCTTC. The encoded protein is CAISPGQYNEQFF.

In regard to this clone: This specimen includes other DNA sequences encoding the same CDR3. CDR3 bases: TGCGCCAGCAGCTTGCGGGGAACCTACAATGAGCAGTTCTTC. Residues: CASSLRGTYNEQFF. The chain has TRBV5-1 and TRBJ2-1; D possibly corresponds to TRBD2 (5 bases). Per germline, CDR1 SGHRS and CDR2 YFSETQ. The CDR3 is 14 amino acids. The V end lost 1 base, the J end lost 2 bases, and 7 bases lay between the germline ends.

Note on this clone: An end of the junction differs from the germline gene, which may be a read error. CDR3 DNA sequence: TGTGCCAGCAGGTGGGGGGGCAGCTCTGGAAACACCATATATTTT. Its translation: CASRWGGSSGNTIYF. The V and J genes are TRBV5-1 and TRBJ1-3, with D tentatively TRBD1 (6 bases). CDR3 size: 15 residues. Germline CDR1 SGHRS, CDR2 YFSETQ.

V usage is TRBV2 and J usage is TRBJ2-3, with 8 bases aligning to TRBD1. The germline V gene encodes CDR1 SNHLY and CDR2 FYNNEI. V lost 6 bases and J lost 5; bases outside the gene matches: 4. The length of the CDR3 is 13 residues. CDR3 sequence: CASSTGGLDTQYF. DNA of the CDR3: TGTGCCAGCAGCACAGGGGGGCTAGATACGCAGTATTTT.